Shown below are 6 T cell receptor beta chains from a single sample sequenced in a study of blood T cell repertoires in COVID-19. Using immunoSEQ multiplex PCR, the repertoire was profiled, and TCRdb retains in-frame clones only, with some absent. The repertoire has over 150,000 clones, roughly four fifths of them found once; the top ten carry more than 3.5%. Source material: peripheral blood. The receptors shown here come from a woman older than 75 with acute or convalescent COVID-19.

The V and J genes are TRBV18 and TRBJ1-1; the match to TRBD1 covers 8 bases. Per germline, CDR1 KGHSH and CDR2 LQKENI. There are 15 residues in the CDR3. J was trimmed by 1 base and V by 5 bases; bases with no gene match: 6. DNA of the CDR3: TGTGCCAGCTCAAATGTAGGACAGGGGAACACTGAAGCTTTCTTT. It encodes CASSNVGQGNTEAFF.

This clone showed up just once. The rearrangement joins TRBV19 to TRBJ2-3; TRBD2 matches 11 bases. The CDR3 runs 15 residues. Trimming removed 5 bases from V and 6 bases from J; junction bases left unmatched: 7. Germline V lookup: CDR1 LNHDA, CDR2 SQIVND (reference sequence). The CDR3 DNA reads TGTGCCAGTAGTCGTGGGACTAGCGGAGAGGATACGCAGTATTTT. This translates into CASSRGTSGEDTQYF. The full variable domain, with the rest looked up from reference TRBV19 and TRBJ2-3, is DGGITQSPKYLFRKEGQNVTLSCEQNLNHDAMYWYRQDPGQGLRLIYYSQIVNDFQKGDIAEGYSVSREKKESFPLTVTSAQKNPTAFYLCASSRGTSGEDTQYFGPGTRLTVL.

DNA of the CDR3: TGTGCCAGCAGCCAAGAAGCCCAGACTAGTTGGAACACCGGGGAGCTGTTTTTT. Translation gives CASSQEAQTSWNTGELFF. The chain couples TRBV4-2 to TRBJ2-2, with a possible D match to TRBD2 (6 bases). V was cut by 0 bases and J by 1 base, with 15 bases left in between. Germline V gene sequence: CDR1 LGHNA, CDR2 YNFKEQ. The CDR3 totals 18 residues.

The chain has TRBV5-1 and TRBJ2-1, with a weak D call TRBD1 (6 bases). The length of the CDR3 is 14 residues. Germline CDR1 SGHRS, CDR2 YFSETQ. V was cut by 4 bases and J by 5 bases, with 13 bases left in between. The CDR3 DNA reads TGCGCCAGCAGCATCCGACAGGCAAACAATGAGCAGTTCTTC. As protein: CASSIRQANNEQFF.

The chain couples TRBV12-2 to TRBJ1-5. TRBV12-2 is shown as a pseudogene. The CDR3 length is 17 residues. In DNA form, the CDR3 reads TGTGCAAGTCGCTTAGCCGGGCGCTCCGGGGGCAATCAGCCCCAGCATTTT. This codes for CASRLAGRSGGNQPQHF.

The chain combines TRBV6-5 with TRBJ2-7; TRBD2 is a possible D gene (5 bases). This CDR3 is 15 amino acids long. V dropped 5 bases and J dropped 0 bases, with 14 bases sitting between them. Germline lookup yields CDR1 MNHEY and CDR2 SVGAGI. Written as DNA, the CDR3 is TGTGCCAGCAGTCAGAGGGCAGGATCCTCCTACGAGCAGTACTTC. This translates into CASSQRAGSSYEQYF.